This T cell receptor beta chain was identified in a study of cytomegalovirus exposure and HLA in healthy donors (TCRdb year 2017). Study-wide context: An earlier analysis of more than 550 of the donors reported about 260 Gb of sequence data and 90 million to 120 million unique TCR beta sequences obtained from around 170 million T cells. Among 300 to 500 genotyped donors of the cohort, an average of roughly 230,000 unique TCR beta nucleotide sequences was sequenced per donor, of which about 19% were non-productive. An early release covering 500 to 750 HLA-typed donors comprised around 300 gigabases of sequencing data and around 80 million unique TCR sequences. The study aimed to test whether signatures of past pathogen exposure could be identified by cataloging public T cell receptors. To predict cytomegalovirus infection status, the study brought together high-throughput TCR immunosequencing, statistical association of individual TCRs with disease status, and machine learning. Of the roughly 400 genotyped donors, approximately 83% fell in the genetic ancestry cluster associated with self-reported Caucasian donors. A later analysis re-analyzed previously published TCR beta repertoires from 666 donors and added high-resolution HLA genotyping to study TCR occurrence patterns. Along with the approximately 650-subject first cohort, a separate validation cohort of approximately 110 different subjects was used. Typing coverage differed by locus: A, B, C, DRB1 and DQB1 were typed in about 629-640 donors, DQA1 in roughly 510, DPA1 in roughly 590, and DPB1 in 450 to 480. HLA typing covered class I and class II loci at four-digit resolution. Rather than using new phenotypic data, the later analysis identified candidate immune exposures from TCR beta sequences and from how often those sequences occurred across donors. All discovery cohort repertoires had been generated using a single sequencing platform. An earlier analysis of some 500 of the donors applied high-throughput TCR beta sequencing to assess whether each TCR beta V gene segment acted as functional or pseudogenic. Alongside the repertoire data, information on donor age, sex, ethnicity and CMV serostatus was compiled. A later genetic analysis used genome-wide SNP genotypes for about 55% of the 666 donors, treating that subset as a discovery cohort. Because of strong linkage in the cohort, roughly five DR-DQ haplotypes were treated as single units for association and clustering. The T cell repertoires of 550 to 850 subjects were profiled by immunosequencing and related to cytomegalovirus serostatus. The investigation overall reported the following: A few of the identified cytomegalovirus-associated TCR beta chains were confirmed in vitro to be specific for cytomegalovirus antigens. Because HLA typing was unavailable for some donors at each locus, only the typed subset was used in association tests. Cytomegalovirus status was reported to be diagnosed by the classifier with high specificity and sensitivity in both the original and validation cohorts. When HLA alleles, especially DR and DQ, strongly co-occurred, TCR associations were difficult to assign to individual alleles. According to a later analysis, parvovirus B19, influenza, CMV and Epstein-Barr virus appeared linked to several top co-occurrence clusters. In this cohort, only TCR beta chains were sequenced, and detectable features were limited by the absence of alpha or paired-chain data. Because counts were too low, about 18 rarely observed V segments, including chromosome 9 orphons, were excluded from the earlier analysis of about 500 of the donors. According to the authors, the approach could potentially be generalized to other disease states and immunological phenotypes. Presence/absence analyses assumed roughly uniform sequencing depth across donors, an assumption that may not hold. Linkage disequilibrium might explain the correlated functional status among segregating V segments, but an unknown experimental factor could not be excluded. A further reported finding was that TCR beta sequences accurately predicted the HLA-A and HLA-B alleles for most subjects in the first cohort. According to a later analysis, most CMV-associated TCR beta chains appeared to be HLA-restricted, and the HLA associations seemed to be driven largely by CMV exposure. The sequencing pipeline was judged likely to have produced a cluster of highly shared sequence variants as a technical artifact. Some IMGT-functional V segments, including TRBV6-2 and TRBV6-3, could not be distinguished by the 87-base-pair reads and were therefore excluded. In the study, some 180 TCR beta chains were listed as associated with cytomegalovirus. Immune exposure information for the cohort was limited to CMV serostatus. In a later analysis, TCR association rates were found to vary across HLA loci, with the most associated TCRs seen for DRB1 alleles and the fewest for HLA-C alleles. Most TCR sequences were seen in very few donors, while some public TCRs were found in many individuals. In a later analysis, HLA-associated TCR beta chains were found to be more clonally expanded and to have lower generation probabilities than equally common non-associated chains. A later genetic analysis associated a missense DCLRE1C variant with V-gene and J-gene trimming of TCR beta chains, and an independent cohort replicated the association. In a later analysis, over 15,000 TCR beta sequences were associated with specific HLA alleles at a false discovery rate of 0.05. A later genetic analysis reported fewer N-insertions in productive TCRs among donors in an Asian-associated ancestry cluster than the roughly 670-donor mean. In an earlier analysis of some 550 of the donors, most TCR beta V segments were observed in productive rearrangements about 87% or about 30% of the time, broadly matching IMGT annotations.

Library method: the immunoSEQ multiplex PCR assay. The multiplex PCR relied on a mix of 60 forward primers for TCR Vbeta segments and 13 reverse primers for TCR Jbeta segments. Amplification of the CDR3 region of rearranged TCR beta genes was performed with a multiplex PCR assay on genomic DNA. The amplified TCR beta libraries were sequenced on the Illumina HiSeq System as 87-base-pair reads. Under the source paper's analysis protocol: A later analysis tallied about 77 million unique TCR beta chains across the 600 to 700 repertoires, and approximately 9.9 million of those chains were shared by two or more donors. A nearest-neighbor algorithm error-corrected the raw reads and collapsed the reads into unique sequences, merging closely related sequences to remove PCR and sequencing errors. CDR3 sequences were aligned to IMGT reference sequences to assign V, D and J gene segments. Each retained sequence needed at least a six-nucleotide match to both a V gene segment and a J gene segment. Rearrangements were classified as productive when the CDR3 lacked stop codons and remained in frame with V and J, and all other rearrangements were classified as non-productive. Following IMGT convention, CDR3 was defined as the stretch from the second conserved V-encoded cysteine to the conserved J-encoded phenylalanine. The earlier analysis of about 500 of the donors excluded sequences that lacked an unambiguous match to a single V gene segment. In an earlier analysis of some 590 of the donors, a V segment was called functional when productive rearrangements were above 56.7%, and segregating when the standard deviation between donors exceeded 5%. A statistical classification framework was developed to diagnose cytomegalovirus status using the catalog of TCR beta chain sequences. V and J gene assignment, in a later analysis, came from comparing TCR nucleotide sequences with IMGT/GENE-DB human TR gene sequences. Using the TCRdist pipeline, a later analysis assigned CDR3 sequences along with most-parsimonious VDJ recombination scenarios. A later analysis defined each TCR beta chain by its CDR3 amino acid sequence plus V-gene family, and excluded reads lacking a unique V-gene family. As a way to deal with suspected cross-contamination and a sequencing artifact, a later analysis dropped under 600 nucleotide sequences that were highly shared and had low generation probability. In a later analysis, a clonal expansion index for each public chain was calculated from normalized within-repertoire ranks of inferred template counts. In a later analysis, generation probabilities were computed with a VDJ recombination model fitted to out-of-frame rearrangements, and the resulting probabilities were checked against IGoR. In a later analysis, TCR-TCR, TCR-HLA and TCR-CMV co-occurrence was scored with hypergeometric tests, and a repertoire-size bias correction was applied to TCR pairs. False discovery rates were estimated in a later analysis by permuting HLA or CMV assignments 20 times. In a later analysis, co-occurring TCRs were grouped using DBSCAN, with TCRdist sequence similarity added in when clustering inside HLA-allele-positive subsets. For co-occurrence clustering, repertoires with fewer than 30,000 or more than 120,000 public chains were excluded, along with roughly 5 repertoires with anomalous nucleotide sharing. TCRdb limited this immuneACCESS table to in-frame rearrangements with V and J called. A share of clones is missing; checked studies link under half to unresolved V genes, and the rest is unexplained. V, J and clone size reflect that table, while D and trimming were determined from the DNA. Across this sample there are around 120,000 clones, with 73% seen only once. Together, the top ten hold approximately 4.1% of the sample.

The cohort consisted of fewer than 700 healthy bone marrow donors. At the time of sampling, all cohort members were nominally healthy, though unrecorded immune exposures were likely present. The donor tested CMV seronegative, placing the donor among the 352 seronegative members of the cohort. Every donor gave a peripheral blood sample, and the peripheral blood mononuclear cells from that sample were used for TCR beta sequencing. The Qiagen DNeasy Blood Extraction Kit was used to extract genomic DNA from the blood cell samples. In this sample, this clone turned up a few times. Its target antigen remains unknown. Base quality data are lacking; no much larger clone is found one base away. Sequences LGHNA (CDR1) and YSLEER (CDR2) are obtained from the germline V gene. There are 15 amino acids in the CDR3, from cysteine to phenylalanine inclusive. CDR3 DNA only is kept here, 45 bases in frame from base 1. V is cut back by 0 bases and J by 7 bases, with 8 bases in the junction unmatched.

The source is a woman between 40 and 55 years old in good health and CMV-seronegative. The rearrangement joined TRBV4-3 to TRBJ2-5, and 7 bases in between align with TRBD2. Source material: PBMCs. The CDR3 here reads CASSQDFGGGGTQYF. The DNA sequence follows: TGCGCCAGCAGCCAAGATTTCGGAGGCGGGGGGACCCAGTACTTC.